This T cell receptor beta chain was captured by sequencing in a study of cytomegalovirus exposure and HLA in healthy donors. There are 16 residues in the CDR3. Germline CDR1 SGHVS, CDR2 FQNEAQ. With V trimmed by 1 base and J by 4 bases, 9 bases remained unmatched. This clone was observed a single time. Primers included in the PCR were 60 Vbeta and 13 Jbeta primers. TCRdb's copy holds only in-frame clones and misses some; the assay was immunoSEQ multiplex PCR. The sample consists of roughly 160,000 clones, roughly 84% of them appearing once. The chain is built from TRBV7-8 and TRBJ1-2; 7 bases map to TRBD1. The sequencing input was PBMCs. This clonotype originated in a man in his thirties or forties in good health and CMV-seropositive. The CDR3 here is CASSLESRGHSYGYTF. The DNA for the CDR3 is TGTGCCAGCAGCTTAGAAAGTAGGGGGCACAGCTATGGCTACACCTTC.